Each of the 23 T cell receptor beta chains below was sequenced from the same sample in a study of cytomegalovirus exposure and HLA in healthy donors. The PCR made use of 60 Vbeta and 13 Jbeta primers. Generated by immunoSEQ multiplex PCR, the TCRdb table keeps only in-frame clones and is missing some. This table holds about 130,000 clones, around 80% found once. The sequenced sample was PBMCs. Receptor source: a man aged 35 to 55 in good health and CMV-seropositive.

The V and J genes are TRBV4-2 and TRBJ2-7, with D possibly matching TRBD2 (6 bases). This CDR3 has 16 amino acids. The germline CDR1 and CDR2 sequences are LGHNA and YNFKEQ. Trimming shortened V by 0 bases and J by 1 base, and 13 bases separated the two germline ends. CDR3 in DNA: TGTGCCAGCAGCCAAGATAGGACTACCTTTTCCTACGAGCAGTACTTC. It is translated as CASSQDRTTFSYEQYF.

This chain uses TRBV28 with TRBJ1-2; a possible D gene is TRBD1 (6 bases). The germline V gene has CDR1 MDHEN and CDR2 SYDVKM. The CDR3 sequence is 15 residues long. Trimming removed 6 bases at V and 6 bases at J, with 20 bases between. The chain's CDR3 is CASRFTLQGLDGYTF. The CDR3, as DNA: TGTGCCAGCAGATTTACGTTACAGGGATTGGATGGCTACACCTTC.

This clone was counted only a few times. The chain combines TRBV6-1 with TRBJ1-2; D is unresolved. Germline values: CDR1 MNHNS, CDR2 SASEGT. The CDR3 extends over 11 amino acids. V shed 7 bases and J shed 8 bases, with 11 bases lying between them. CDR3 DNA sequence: TGTGCCAGCAACCCACTGTGGGGCTACACCTTC. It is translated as CASNPLWGYTF.

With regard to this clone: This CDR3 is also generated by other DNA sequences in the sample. CDR3 nucleotide sequence: TGCGCCAGCAGCTTCTCAGGGGACACTGAAGCTTTCTTT. Translating gives CASSFSGDTEAFF. The V and J genes are TRBV5-1 and TRBJ1-1, with D possibly matching TRBD1 (6 bases). V lost 2 bases to trimming and J lost 3 bases, with 8 bases between them. The length of the CDR3 is 13 residues. The germline CDR1 and CDR2 sequences are SGHRS and YFSETQ.

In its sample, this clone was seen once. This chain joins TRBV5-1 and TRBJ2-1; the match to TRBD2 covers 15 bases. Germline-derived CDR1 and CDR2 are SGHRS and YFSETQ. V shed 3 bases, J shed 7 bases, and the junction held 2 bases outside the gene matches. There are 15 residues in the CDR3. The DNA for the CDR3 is TGCGCCAGCAGCTCCGGGACTAGCGGGAGGAATGAGCAGTTCTTC. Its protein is CASSSGTSGRNEQFF.

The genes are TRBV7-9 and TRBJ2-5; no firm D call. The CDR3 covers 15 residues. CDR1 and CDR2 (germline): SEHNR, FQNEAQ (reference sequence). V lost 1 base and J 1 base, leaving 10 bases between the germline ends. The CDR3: CASSLVPNSQETQYF. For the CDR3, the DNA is TGTGCCAGCAGCTTAGTCCCGAACAGCCAAGAGACCCAGTACTTC.

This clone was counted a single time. In nucleotides, the CDR3 is TGTGCCAGCACCACTAGGAGGGGGCTCTATGGCTACACCTTC. Translation gives CASTTRRGLYGYTF. The chain uses TRBV12-1 and TRBJ1-2; the table calls TRBD1, which could not be checked here. TRBV12-1 is designated a pseudogene. CDR3 size: 14 residues.

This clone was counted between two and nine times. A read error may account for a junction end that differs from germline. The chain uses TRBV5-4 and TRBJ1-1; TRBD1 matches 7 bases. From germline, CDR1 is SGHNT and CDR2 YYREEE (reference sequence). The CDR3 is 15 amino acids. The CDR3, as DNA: TGTGCCAGCAGTTTGGACGCGACAGGGTCCGGGGCAGCTTTCTTT. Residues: CASSLDATGSGAAFF.

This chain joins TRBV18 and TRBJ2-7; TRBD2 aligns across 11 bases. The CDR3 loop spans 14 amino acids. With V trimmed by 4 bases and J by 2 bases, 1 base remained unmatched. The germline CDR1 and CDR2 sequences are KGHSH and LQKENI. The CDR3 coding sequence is TGTGCCAGCTCACTAGCGGGAGGGCCCTACGAGCAGTACTTC. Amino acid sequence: CASSLAGGPYEQYF.

The DNA of the CDR3 is TGTGCCAGTAGCGTCAATGAAAAACTGTTTTTT. This translates into CASSVNEKLFF. The chain carries TRBV19 and TRBJ1-4; no clear D gene. V lost 6 bases and J lost 5, with 4 bases in between. Germline V gene data show CDR1 as LNHDA and CDR2 as SQIVND (reference sequence). There are 11 residues in the CDR3.

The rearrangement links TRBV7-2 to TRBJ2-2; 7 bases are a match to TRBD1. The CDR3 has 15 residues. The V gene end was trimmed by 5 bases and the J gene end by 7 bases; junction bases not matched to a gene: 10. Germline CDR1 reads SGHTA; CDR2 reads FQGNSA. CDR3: CASSPQTGQYGELFF. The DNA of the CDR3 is TGTGCCAGCAGCCCACAAACGGGACAGTACGGGGAGCTGTTTTTT.

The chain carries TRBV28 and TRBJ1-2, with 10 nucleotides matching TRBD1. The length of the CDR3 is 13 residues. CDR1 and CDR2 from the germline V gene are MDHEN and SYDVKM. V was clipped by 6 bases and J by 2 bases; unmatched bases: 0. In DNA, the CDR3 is TGTGCCAGCAGGACAGGGGGCAACTATGGCTACACCTTC. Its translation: CASRTGGNYGYTF.

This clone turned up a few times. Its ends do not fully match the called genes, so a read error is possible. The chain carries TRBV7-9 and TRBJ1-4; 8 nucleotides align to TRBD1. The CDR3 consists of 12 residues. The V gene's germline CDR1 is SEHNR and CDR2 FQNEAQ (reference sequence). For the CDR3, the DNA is TGTTCCAGCAGCCAACAGGGGGTAAAACTGTTTTTT. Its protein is CSSSQQGVKLFF. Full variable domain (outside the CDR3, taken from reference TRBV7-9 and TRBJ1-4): DTGVSQNPRHKITKRGQNVTFRCDPISEHNRLYWYRQTLGQGPEFLTYFQNEAQLEKSRLLSDRFSAERPKGSFSTLEIQRTEQGDSAMYLCSSSQQGVKLFFGSGTQLSVL.

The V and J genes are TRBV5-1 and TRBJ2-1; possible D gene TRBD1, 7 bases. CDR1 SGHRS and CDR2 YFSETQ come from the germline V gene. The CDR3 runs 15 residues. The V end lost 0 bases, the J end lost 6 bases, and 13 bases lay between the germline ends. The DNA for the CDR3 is TGCGCCAGCAGCTTGGGGTCAGGGGGAGGCAATGAGCAGTTCTTC. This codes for CASSLGSGGGNEQFF.

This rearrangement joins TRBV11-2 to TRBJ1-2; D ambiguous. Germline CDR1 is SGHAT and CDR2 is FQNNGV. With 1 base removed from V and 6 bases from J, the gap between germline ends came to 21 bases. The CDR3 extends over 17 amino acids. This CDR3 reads CASSLGWSRQEPHGYTF. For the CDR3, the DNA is TGTGCCAGCAGCTTAGGGTGGTCAAGACAAGAGCCTCATGGCTACACCTTC.

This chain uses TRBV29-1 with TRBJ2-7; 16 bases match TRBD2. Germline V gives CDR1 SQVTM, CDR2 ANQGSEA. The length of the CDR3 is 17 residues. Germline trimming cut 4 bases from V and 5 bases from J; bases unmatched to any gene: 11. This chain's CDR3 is CSVVGSGTSGRADEQYF. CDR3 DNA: TGCAGCGTTGTTGGCTCCGGGACTAGCGGGAGGGCCGACGAGCAGTACTTC.

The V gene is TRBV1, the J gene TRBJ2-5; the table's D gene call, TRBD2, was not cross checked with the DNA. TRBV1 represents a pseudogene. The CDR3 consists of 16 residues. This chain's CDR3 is CTSSQENEREGETQYF. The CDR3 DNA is TGCACCAGCAGCCAAGAAAACGAGCGGGAAGGAGAGACCCAGTACTTC.

Written as DNA, the CDR3 is TGTGCCAGCAGCGGCCCGGGACAGAATTCACCCCTCCACTTT. Amino acid sequence: CASSGPGQNSPLHF. The rearrangement uses TRBV9 and TRBJ1-6; 7 bases map to TRBD1. V lost 3 bases, J lost 7 bases, and 4 bases stayed unmatched. The CDR3 is made up of 14 amino acids. Germline V gives CDR1 SGDLS, CDR2 YYNGEE.

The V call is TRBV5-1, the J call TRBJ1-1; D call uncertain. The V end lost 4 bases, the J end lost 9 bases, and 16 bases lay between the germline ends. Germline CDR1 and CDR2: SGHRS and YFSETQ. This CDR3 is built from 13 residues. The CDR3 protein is CASSAGGRTQAFF. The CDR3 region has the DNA TGCGCCAGCAGCGCCGGTGGGCGAACCCAAGCTTTCTTT.

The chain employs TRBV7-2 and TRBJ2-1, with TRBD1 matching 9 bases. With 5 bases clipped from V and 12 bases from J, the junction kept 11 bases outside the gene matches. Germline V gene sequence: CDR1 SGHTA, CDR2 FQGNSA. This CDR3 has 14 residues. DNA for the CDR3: TGTGCCAGCAGCCCCTTCCCGGGACAGGGTCGGCAGTTCTTC. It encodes CASSPFPGQGRQFF.

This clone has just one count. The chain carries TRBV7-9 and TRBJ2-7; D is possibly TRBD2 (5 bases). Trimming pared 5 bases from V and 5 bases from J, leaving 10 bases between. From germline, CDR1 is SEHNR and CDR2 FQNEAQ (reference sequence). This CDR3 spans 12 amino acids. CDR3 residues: CASSGERDEQYF. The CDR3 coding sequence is TGTGCCAGCAGCGGAGAGAGGGACGAGCAGTACTTC.

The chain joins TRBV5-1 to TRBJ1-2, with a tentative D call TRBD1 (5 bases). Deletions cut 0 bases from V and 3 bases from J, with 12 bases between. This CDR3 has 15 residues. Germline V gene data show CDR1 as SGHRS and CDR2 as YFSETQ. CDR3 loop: CASSLDWGGDYGYTF. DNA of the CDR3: TGCGCCAGCAGCTTGGATTGGGGCGGCGACTATGGCTACACCTTC. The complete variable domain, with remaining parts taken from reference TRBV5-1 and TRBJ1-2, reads KAGVTQTPRYLIKTRGQQVTLSCSPISGHRSVSWYQQTPGQGLQFLFEYFSETQRNKGNFPGRFSGRQFSNSRSEMNVSTLELGDSALYLCASSLDWGGDYGYTFGSGTRLTVV.

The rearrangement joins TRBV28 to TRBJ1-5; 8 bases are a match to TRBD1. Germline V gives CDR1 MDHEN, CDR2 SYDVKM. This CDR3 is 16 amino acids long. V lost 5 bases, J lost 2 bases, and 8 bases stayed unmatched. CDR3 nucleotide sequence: TGTGCCAGCAGTCCGGACAGGGTTCGGGGCAATCAGCCCCAGCATTTT. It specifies CASSPDRVRGNQPQHF.